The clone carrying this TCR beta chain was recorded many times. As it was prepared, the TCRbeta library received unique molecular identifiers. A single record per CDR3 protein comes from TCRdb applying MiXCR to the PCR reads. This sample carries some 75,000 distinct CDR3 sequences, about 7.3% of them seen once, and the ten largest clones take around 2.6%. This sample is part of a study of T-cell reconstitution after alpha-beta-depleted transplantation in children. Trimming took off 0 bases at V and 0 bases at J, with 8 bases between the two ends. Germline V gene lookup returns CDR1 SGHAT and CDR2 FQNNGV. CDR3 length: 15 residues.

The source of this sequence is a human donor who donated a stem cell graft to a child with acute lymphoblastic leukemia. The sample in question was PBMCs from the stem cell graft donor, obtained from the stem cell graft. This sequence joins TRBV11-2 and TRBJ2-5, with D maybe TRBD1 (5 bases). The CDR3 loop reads CASSLDYRHQETQYF. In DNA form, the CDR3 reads TGTGCCAGCAGCTTAGACTACAGGCACCAAGAGACCCAGTACTTC.